The clone carrying this T cell receptor beta chain was seen a handful of times. The source of the sample is a study of blood T cell repertoires in COVID-19. Germline V CDR1 and CDR2: LGHDT, YNNKEL (reference sequence). The CDR3 spans 14 residues. The V and J ends lost 0 bases and 11 bases respectively, with 16 bases between them. Per the authors' pipeline: Counts of nucleated cells, estimated from reference gene primer amplification, were obtained. Profiled with immunoSEQ multiplex PCR; TCRdb holds only in-frame clones, not every one. V and J calls plus clone size are reproduced from that table; the DNA served to infer D and trimming. Here the sample spans around 300,000 clones, approximately 88% being singletons.

The TCR comes from a woman aged 45 to 65 with active or convalescent COVID-19. The chain is built from TRBV3-1 (or the pseudogene TRBV3-2) and TRBJ1-2, with D perhaps TRBD1 (5 bases). Sample: peripheral blood. This chain's CDR3 is CASSQDLAGRMYTF. CDR3 coding DNA: TGTGCCAGCAGCCAAGATTTGGCAGGGAGGATGTACACCTTC.